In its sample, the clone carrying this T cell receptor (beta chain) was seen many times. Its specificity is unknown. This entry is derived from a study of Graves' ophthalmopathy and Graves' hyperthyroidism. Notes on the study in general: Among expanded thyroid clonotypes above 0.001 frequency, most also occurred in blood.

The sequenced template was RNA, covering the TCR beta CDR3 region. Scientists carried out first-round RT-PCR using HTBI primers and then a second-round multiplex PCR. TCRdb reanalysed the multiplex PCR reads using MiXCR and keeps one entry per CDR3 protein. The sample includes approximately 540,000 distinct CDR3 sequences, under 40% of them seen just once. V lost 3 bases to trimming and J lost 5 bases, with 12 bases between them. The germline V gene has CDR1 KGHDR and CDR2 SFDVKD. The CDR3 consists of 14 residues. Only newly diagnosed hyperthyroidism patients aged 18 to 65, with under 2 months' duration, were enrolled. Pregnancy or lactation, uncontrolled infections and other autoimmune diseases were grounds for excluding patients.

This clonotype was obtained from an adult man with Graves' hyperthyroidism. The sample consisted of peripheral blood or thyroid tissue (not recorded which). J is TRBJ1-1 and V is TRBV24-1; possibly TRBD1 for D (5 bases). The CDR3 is CATSDGGRTTEAFF. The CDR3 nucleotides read TGTGCCACCAGTGATGGGGGAAGAACGACTGAAGCTTTCTTT.